A selection of T cell receptor beta chains follows, all from one sample in a study of blood T cell repertoires in COVID-19. Produced via immunoSEQ multiplex PCR; TCRdb's table is partial and in-frame only. The sample holds 120,000 or so clones, about 80% seen once. Input material: peripheral blood. The receptors derive from a woman aged 50 to 60 with acute or convalescent COVID-19. CDR3s include the opening cysteine and the closing phenylalanine or tryptophan. A D gene is named only where the DNA matches it firmly. The size field is filled for only some rows; it gives once, few, many or a size class.

TRBV5-8	.	TRBJ1-2	.	CASSLARALANYGYTF	TGTGCCAGCAGCTTGGCCAGGGCGCTAGCTAACTATGGCTACACCTTC
TRBV20-1	.	TRBJ2-1	TRBD2	CSASGTSGSYNEQFF	TGCAGTGCTAGTGGGACTAGCGGTTCCTACAATGAGCAGTTCTTC
TRBV28	.	TRBJ2-1	TRBD2	CASSLRREGPRGYEQFF	TGTGCCAGCAGTTTGCGGCGGGAGGGCCCTCGGGGGTATGAGCAGTTCTTC
TRBV29-1	.	TRBJ2-5	TRBD1	CSALWTGTETQYF	TGCAGCGCCCTTTGGACAGGGACGGAGACCCAGTACTTC
TRBV19	.	TRBJ2-1	.	CASSMSGLYNEQFF	TGTGCCAGTAGTATGAGTGGACTCTACAATGAGCAGTTCTTC
TRBV4-2	.	TRBJ2-3	TRBD2	CASSQVQGAGGADTQYF	TGTGCCAGCAGCCAAGTCCAAGGGGCGGGAGGCGCAGATACGCAGTATTTT
TRBV5-1	.	TRBJ2-3	TRBD2	CASSLSGRVSDTQYF	TGCGCCAGCAGCTTAAGCGGGAGGGTGTCAGATACGCAGTATTTT
TRBV19	once	TRBJ1-1	TRBD1	CASSPQTGMVPEAFF	TGTGCCAGTAGTCCCCAGACAGGGATGGTCCCTGAAGCTTTCTTT
TRBV5-1	.	TRBJ2-1	TRBD2	CASSARRLAGNEQFF	TGCGCCAGCAGTGCCCGTAGACTAGCCGGGAATGAGCAGTTCTTC
TRBV28	.	TRBJ1-5	.	CASKGNNGGSNQPQHF	TGTGCCAGCAAAGGTAATAATGGAGGCAGCAATCAGCCCCAGCATTTT
TRBV4-2	.	TRBJ2-7	.	CASSHSQTYEQYF	TGTGCCAGCAGCCATTCACAGACCTACGAGCAGTACTTC
TRBV7-9	.	TRBJ1-1	.	CASSFHGDTEAFF	TGTGCCAGCAGCTTTCATGGAGACACTGAAGCTTTCTTT
TRBV18	.	TRBJ2-1	TRBD2	CASSPRLADEQFF	TGTGCCAGCTCACCACGGCTAGCGGATGAGCAGTTCTTC
TRBV12-3/TRBV12-4	.	TRBJ1-2	TRBD1	CASSSGQYYGYTF	TGTGCCAGCAGTTCGGGACAGTACTATGGCTACACCTTC
TRBV3-1/TRBV3-2	.	TRBJ2-3	TRBD2	CASSQDLGGGDTQYF	TGTGCCAGCAGCCAAGATCTGGGCGGGGGAGATACGCAGTATTTT
TRBV18	.	TRBJ2-7	TRBD1	CASSLQGAGGYEQYF	TGTGCCAGCTCGCTTCAGGGGGCCGGGGGCTACGAGCAGTACTTC
TRBV4-1	once	TRBJ1-1	.	CASSQAIQTRSREAFF	TGCGCCAGCAGCCAAGCCATCCAGACCAGGTCCCGAGAAGCTTTCTTT
TRBV29-1	.	TRBJ1-5	TRBD1	CSASTGGSNQPQHF	TGCAGCGCCTCGACAGGGGGAAGCAATCAGCCCCAGCATTTT
TRBV27	.	TRBJ2-7	TRBD1	CASSLYPPGDSWTGESYEQYF	TGTGCCAGCAGTTTATACCCGCCCGGCGATTCCTGGACAGGGGAATCCTACGAGCAGTACTTC
TRBV5-1	.	TRBJ2-7	TRBD1	CASSNGQGTYEQYF	TGCGCCAGCAGCAATGGACAGGGGACCTACGAGCAGTACTTC
TRBV6-6	.	TRBJ1-6	TRBD1	CASSLTGVWNSPLHF	TGTGCCAGCAGTCTCACAGGGGTATGGAATTCACCCCTCCACTTT
TRBV29-1	.	TRBJ2-5	TRBD2	CSALGDYLQETQYF	TGCAGCGCCCTGGGGGACTATTTACAAGAGACCCAGTACTTC
TRBV6-4	.	TRBJ1-1	TRBD1	CASSAGTGGTEAFF	TGTGCCAGCAGCGCCGGGACAGGGGGCACTGAAGCTTTCTTT
TRBV11-1	.	TRBJ1-5	.	CASSLSDRQPQHF	TGTGCCAGCAGCTTATCCGACAGACAGCCCCAGCATTTT
TRBV5-8	.	TRBJ2-1	.	CASSLSNREQFF	TGTGCCAGCAGCTTGTCCAACAGGGAGCAGTTCTTC
TRBV29-1	.	TRBJ2-7	.	CSVRTGREEQYF	TGCAGCGTACGGACAGGGAGGGAAGAGCAGTACTTC
TRBV5-1	.	TRBJ1-1	.	CASRLLAPGENTEAFF	TGCGCCAGCAGGTTACTAGCCCCGGGGGAGAACACTGAAGCTTTCTTT
TRBV6-5	.	TRBJ2-3	TRBD2	CASQRAGGHTDTQYF	TGTGCCAGTCAAAGGGCGGGGGGCCACACAGATACGCAGTATTTT
TRBV2	.	TRBJ1-4	.	CASRGGTNEKLFF	TGTGCCAGCCGAGGGGGAACTAATGAAAAACTGTTTTTT
TRBV27	.	TRBJ1-6	.	CASTEGHNSPLHF	TGTGCCAGCACGGAGGGTCATAATTCACCCCTCCACTTT
TRBV6-5	.	TRBJ1-2	TRBD1	CASNAGQGYGYTF	TGTGCCAGCAACGCGGGACAGGGCTATGGCTACACCTTC
TRBV5-4	.	TRBJ2-5	TRBD1	CASSFTGGETQYF	TGTGCCAGCAGCTTTACAGGGGGGGAGACCCAGTACTTC
TRBV18	.	TRBJ1-4	.	CASSPVAGNEKLFF	TGTGCCAGCTCACCAGTGGCGGGTAATGAAAAACTGTTTTTT
TRBV19	.	TRBJ2-2	.	CASKKETGELFF	TGTGCCAGTAAGAAGGAGACCGGGGAGCTGTTTTTT
TRBV27	.	TRBJ1-2	.	CASSPTNSGYTF	TGTGCCAGCAGTCCAACCAACAGTGGCTACACCTTC
TRBV28	.	TRBJ1-4	TRBD1	CATRDSATNEKLFF	TGTGCCACCCGGGACAGCGCAACTAATGAAAAACTGTTTTTT
TRBV19	.	TRBJ1-3	.	CASSSGAIEAGNTIYF	TGTGCCAGTAGTTCCGGAGCCATAGAGGCTGGAAACACCATATATTTT
TRBV25-1	.	TRBJ2-1	TRBD2	CASSPLTSGGNEQFF	TGTGCCAGCTCTCCTTTGACTAGCGGGGGTAATGAGCAGTTCTTC
TRBV3-1/TRBV3-2	.	TRBJ1-6	TRBD1	CASSRRTGPRDSPLHF	TGTGCCAGCAGCCGTAGGACAGGGCCAAGGGATTCACCCCTCCACTTT
TRBV2	.	TRBJ1-2	TRBD1	CASSGDRGLYGYTF	TGTGCCAGCAGTGGGGACAGGGGACTCTATGGCTACACCTTC
TRBV2	.	TRBJ1-2	.	CASIRGSSGYTF	TGTGCCAGCATCCGAGGGTCTTCTGGCTACACCTTC
TRBV7-2	.	TRBJ2-1	.	CASSFVPGVRNEQFF	TGTGCCAGCAGCTTTGTCCCGGGAGTGCGCAATGAGCAGTTCTTC
TRBV7-9	.	TRBJ2-5	TRBD2	CASSPRSSGEETQYF	TGTGCCAGCAGCCCCCGGTCTAGCGGCGAAGAGACCCAGTACTTC
TRBV3-1/TRBV3-2	few	TRBJ2-5	.	CASSQEAGGAQYF	TGTGCCAGCAGCCAAGAGGCAGGAGGGGCCCAGTACTTC
TRBV5-6	.	TRBJ1-4	.	CASSLLYEGEYANEKLFF	TGTGCCAGCAGCTTGTTGTACGAGGGGGAATATGCTAATGAAAAACTGTTTTTT
TRBV28	.	TRBJ2-2	.	CASGSPGVNTGELFF	TGTGCCAGCGGGTCGCCAGGGGTGAACACCGGGGAGCTGTTTTTT
TRBV7-9	.	TRBJ1-6	.	CASSPRGTSPLHF	TGTGCCAGCAGCCCTAGGGGGACTTCACCCCTCCACTTT
TRBV27	.	TRBJ2-3	TRBD1	CASSLPGQDGDTQYF	TGTGCCAGCTCTTTGCCGGGACAGGATGGAGATACGCAGTATTTT
TRBV10-2	.	TRBJ1-2	TRBD1	CASSPQGDYGYTF	TGCGCCAGCAGTCCACAGGGGGACTATGGCTACACCTTC
TRBV5-1	.	TRBJ2-5	TRBD2	CASSSGLAGRQETQYF	TGCGCCAGCAGCTCGGGACTAGCGGGCCGTCAAGAGACCCAGTACTTC
TRBV5-1	.	TRBJ1-1	TRBD1	CASSFRQGNTEAFF	TGCGCCAGCAGCTTTCGACAGGGTAACACTGAAGCTTTCTTT
TRBV11-2	.	TRBJ2-2	TRBD1	CASIEQGAGDTGELFF	TGTGCCAGCATCGAGCAGGGGGCTGGTGACACCGGGGAGCTGTTTTTT
TRBV20-1	.	TRBJ2-3	.	CSASGGSNPDTQYF	TGCAGTGCTAGTGGGGGCTCGAACCCAGATACGCAGTATTTT